These 24 T cell receptor beta chains originate from one sample sequenced in a study of PD-L1 blockade in urothelial cancer. Time point given: pretreatment peripheral blood. The table came from immunoSEQ multiplex PCR; TCRdb's copy has only in-frame clones and leaves some out. This repertoire shows 49,000 or so clones, 79% found once; its top ten account for 8.5% to 12%. Here the sequenced sample was PBMCs, taken around atezolizumab (anti-PD-L1) treatment. The receptors shown here come from a man in his 70s with urothelial cancer.

The chain couples TRBV2 to TRBJ2-2, with D tentatively TRBD1 (5 bases). CDR3 length: 14 residues. Trimming removed 6 bases at V and 2 bases at J, with 10 bases between. From germline, CDR1 is SNHLY and CDR2 FYNNEI. The CDR3 spells CASRGLLNTGELFF. CDR3 nucleotides: TGTGCCAGCAGGGGGCTACTAAACACCGGGGAGCTGTTTTTT.

This clone was observed a few times. V gene TRBV9 combines with J gene TRBJ1-1; 7 nucleotides line up with TRBD1. CDR3 size: 14 residues. Germline loops: CDR1 SGDLS, CDR2 YYNGEE. V was pared by 5 bases and J by 5 bases, with 9 bases of the junction left unmatched. The CDR3 bases are TGTGCCAGCAGTGGGACAGCAAGGGAGACTGAAGCTTTCTTT. Residues: CASSGTARETEAFF. The full variable domain, completed using reference TRBV9 and TRBJ1-1, is DSGVTQTPKHLITATGQRVTLRCSPRSGDLSVYWYQQSLDQGLQFLIQYYNGEERAKGNILERFSAQQFPDLHSELNLSSLELGDSALYFCASSGTARETEAFFGQGTRLTVV.

The chain employs TRBV2 and TRBJ2-5; the D gene is possibly TRBD1 (5 bases). V lost 7 bases and J lost 3, with 15 bases in between. The CDR3 length is 14 residues. Germline CDR1 and CDR2: SNHLY and FYNNEI. CDR3 nucleotide sequence: TGTGCCAGCACGGCTCAGGGTGGGAAAGAGACCCAGTACTTC. Amino acids: CASTAQGGKETQYF.

The chain has TRBV19 and TRBJ2-1, with D possibly matching TRBD1 (6 bases). The CDR3 spans 15 residues. Per germline, CDR1 LNHDA and CDR2 SQIVND (reference sequence). V dropped 1 base and J dropped 5 bases, with 12 bases sitting between them. The CDR3 is CASSIVAGENNEQFF. CDR3 sequence (DNA): TGTGCCAGTAGTATAGTGGCAGGGGAAAACAATGAGCAGTTCTTC.

The rearrangement joins TRBV9 to TRBJ2-2; the D gene is possibly TRBD2 (6 bases). This CDR3 has 14 amino acids. CDR1 SGDLS and CDR2 YYNGEE come from the germline V gene. The V end lost 0 bases, the J end lost 8 bases, and 11 bases lay between the germline ends. CDR3 nucleotide sequence: TGTGCCAGCAGCGTAGCGGGAGTGTCTGGGGAGCTGTTTTTT. This gives the protein CASSVAGVSGELFF.

The genes are TRBV19 and TRBJ1-2; 8 positions agree with TRBD1. The CDR3 runs 16 residues. CDR1 LNHDA and CDR2 SQIVND come from the germline V gene (reference sequence). The ends lost 4 bases at V and 3 bases at J; junction bases unmatched: 10. The CDR3 loop is CASSTPGTGGDYGYTF. CDR3 nucleotide sequence: TGTGCCAGTAGTACCCCCGGGACAGGTGGGGACTATGGCTACACCTTC.

The chain couples TRBV28 to TRBJ1-2; TRBD1 aligns across 7 bases. After removal of 2 bases from V and 6 bases from J, the junction contained 0 bases not matched to a gene. The CDR3 consists of 12 residues. In germline, CDR1 is MDHEN, CDR2 SYDVKM. CDR3: CASSLDRDGYTF. The CDR3 DNA sequence: TGTGCCAGCAGTTTAGACAGGGATGGCTACACCTTC.

CDR3 coding DNA: TGTGCCTCCACGGGGGTCACTAGTATTCAGTACTTC. This encodes CASTGVTSIQYF. The chain recombines TRBV28 with TRBJ2-4; tentative D call: TRBD2 (6 bases). Germline V gene sequence: CDR1 MDHEN, CDR2 SYDVKM. Deletions cut 11 bases from V and 10 bases from J, with 18 bases between. This CDR3 spans 12 amino acids. The whole variable domain, filled in from reference TRBV28 and TRBJ2-4, reads DVKVTQSSRYLVKRTGEKVFLECVQDMDHENMFWYRQDPGLGLRLIYFSYDVKMKEKGDIPEGYSVSREKKERFSLILESASTNQTSMYLCASTGVTSIQYFGAGTRLSVL.

This clone occurred a few times. The J gene is TRBJ2-7, the V gene TRBV5-1; TRBD2 matches 7 bases. The V gene end was trimmed by 0 bases and the J gene end by 5 bases; junction bases not matched to a gene: 2. The CDR3 runs 13 residues. Germline V CDR1 and CDR2: SGHRS, YFSETQ. Here the CDR3 reads CASSLGLAHEQYF. In nucleotides, the CDR3 is TGCGCCAGCAGCTTGGGACTAGCCCACGAGCAGTACTTC.

This clone showed up just once. The chain joins TRBV7-6 to TRBJ2-2; 7 positions agree with TRBD1. The CDR3 contains 16 residues. V shed 5 bases, J shed 1 base, and the junction held 7 bases outside the gene matches. Germline V gene lookup returns CDR1 SGHVS and CDR2 FNYEAQ. The CDR3 here is CASSPDRFMNTGELFF. The CDR3 DNA follows: TGTGCCAGCAGCCCGGACAGGTTTATGAACACCGGGGAGCTGTTTTTT.

This clone is a singleton in its sample. V is TRBV28 and J is TRBJ1-1; D not certain. The CDR3 runs to 12 residues. The germline gives CDR1 MDHEN, CDR2 SYDVKM. Trimming stripped 5 bases from V and 5 bases from J, with 9 bases between. The CDR3 sequence is CASSPEGTEAFF. Here the CDR3 DNA reads TGTGCCAGCAGTCCCGAGGGAACTGAAGCTTTCTTT.

The chain carries TRBV19 and TRBJ2-7; TRBD2 matches at 8 bases. Unmatched junction bases numbered 7, after V lost 4 bases and J lost 2 bases. There are 15 residues in the CDR3. Germline V gene data show CDR1 as LNHDA and CDR2 as SQIVND (reference sequence). CDR3 sequence (DNA): TGTGCCAGTAGTAGTGAGCGGGAGAAACCCTACGAGCAGTACTTC. This translates into CASSSEREKPYEQYF.

V usage is TRBV5-6 and J usage is TRBJ2-5, with D tentatively TRBD1 (5 bases). Germline CDR1 is SGHDT and CDR2 is YYEEEE. The CDR3 runs 12 residues. Trimming stripped 3 bases from V and 5 bases from J, with 8 bases between. CDR3 residues: CASSSGYETQYF. The CDR3 bases are TGTGCCAGCAGCTCAGGGTACGAGACCCAGTACTTC.

Written as DNA, the CDR3 is TGTGCCAGCAGCCCGGGACAGGCCGTCGGCGAGCAGTACTTC. Protein sequence: CASSPGQAVGEQYF. J is TRBJ2-7 and V is TRBV7-6; 8 bases fit TRBD1. The CDR3 covers 14 residues. Germline V lookup: CDR1 SGHVS, CDR2 FNYEAQ. The V segment lost 5 bases and the J segment 6 bases; nucleotides outside the gene matches: 9.

V usage is TRBV27 and J usage is TRBJ2-4; D gene uncertain. The CDR3 consists of 13 residues. Trimming took 5 bases from V and 9 from J, leaving 14 bases between them. The germline gives CDR1 MNHEY, CDR2 SMNVEV (reference sequence). The CDR3: CASSKKSVGIQYF. CDR3 in DNA: TGTGCCAGCAGTAAAAAGAGCGTTGGCATTCAGTACTTC.

V is TRBV19 and J is TRBJ1-5, with a weak D call TRBD1 (5 bases). The CDR3 loop spans 15 amino acids. Germline lookup yields CDR1 LNHDA and CDR2 SQIVND (reference sequence). V lost 3 bases and J 6 bases, leaving 15 bases between the germline ends. The CDR3 is CASSMARGWRQPQHF. The CDR3 nucleotides are TGTGCCAGTAGTATGGCGCGGGGGTGGCGTCAGCCCCAGCATTTT. The full variable domain, in which reference TRBV19 and TRBJ1-5 provide the parts outside the CDR3, is DGGITQSPKYLFRKEGQNVTLSCEQNLNHDAMYWYRQDPGQGLRLIYYSQIVNDFQKGDIAEGYSVSREKKESFPLTVTSAQKNPTAFYLCASSMARGWRQPQHFGDGTRLSIL.

Concerning this clone itself: Mismatch with germline at one junction end may stem from a read error. The V gene is TRBV7-7, the J gene TRBJ2-2; the D is unclear. CDR1 SSHAT and CDR2 FNYEAQ come from the germline V gene (reference sequence). This CDR3 spans 14 amino acids. The CDR3 DNA reads as TGTGCTAGCAGCTTTCAAATGAACACCGGGGAGCTGTTTTTT. Amino acids: CASSFQMNTGELFF.

The chain has TRBV6-1 and TRBJ2-1; D is possibly TRBD1 (5 bases). The V gene lost 6 bases and the J gene lost 8 bases, with 17 bases spanning the gap. The CDR3 has 14 residues. Germline V gene data show CDR1 as MNHNS and CDR2 as SASEGT. The CDR3, as DNA: TGTGCCAGCAGCCAACGGGTAGGGGTGGATGAGCAGTTCTTC. As protein: CASSQRVGVDEQFF.

This clone was observed a single time. The chain joins TRBV5-6 to TRBJ1-1; D is perhaps TRBD1 (5 bases). This CDR3 contains 14 residues. Germline-derived CDR1 and CDR2 are SGHDT and YYEEEE. Trimming shortened V by 4 bases and J by 1 base, and 11 bases separated the two germline ends. DNA of the CDR3: TGTGCCAGCAGCCGGGGGATCGAGAACACTGAAGCTTTCTTT. The encoded protein is CASSRGIENTEAFF.

The V call is TRBV5-5, the J call TRBJ2-7, with 12 nucleotides matching TRBD2. The CDR3 is 16 residues long. Trimming removed 0 bases from V and 4 bases from J; junction bases left unmatched: 5. Per germline, CDR1 SGHKS and CDR2 YYEKEE (reference sequence). The CDR3 DNA reads as TGTGCCAGCAGCTTGGCGGGGGGGACTAGCGGGTACGAGCAGTACTTC. This gives the protein CASSLAGGTSGYEQYF.

V is TRBV5-1 and J is TRBJ2-6; D may be TRBD2 (6 bases). The CDR3 consists of 14 residues. The V and J ends lost 7 bases and 0 bases respectively, with 8 bases between them. CDR1 is SGHRS and CDR2 is YFSETQ in the germline V gene. The CDR3 spells CASRGNSGANVLTF. The CDR3 DNA follows: TGCGCCAGCCGCGGGAACTCTGGGGCCAACGTCCTGACTTTC.

The chain employs TRBV28 and TRBJ2-2, with D tentatively TRBD2 (6 bases). The CDR3 spans 16 residues. V lost 6 bases and J 3 bases, leaving 17 bases between the germline ends. Germline V gene sequence: CDR1 MDHEN, CDR2 SYDVKM. CDR3 sequence: CASSPPWGGHTGELFF. CDR3 nucleotide sequence: TGTGCCAGCAGCCCCCCATGGGGAGGACACACCGGGGAGCTGTTTTTT.

The chain employs TRBV19 and TRBJ2-5; D perhaps matches TRBD2 (6 bases). This CDR3 contains 14 residues. Trimming removed 3 bases from V and 4 bases from J, with 12 bases in between. Germline loops: CDR1 LNHDA, CDR2 SQIVND (reference sequence). The CDR3 DNA follows: TGTGCCAGTAGTATTAATTGGAGGGGAGAGACCCAGTACTTC. This translates into CASSINWRGETQYF.

V usage is TRBV6-5 and J usage is TRBJ2-1; TRBD2 is a possible D gene (6 bases). The CDR3 sequence is 13 residues long. CDR1 and CDR2 (germline): MNHEY, SVGAGI. Between the trimmed V and J ends, which lost 6 bases and 3 bases, there was a span of 9 bases. CDR3 DNA: TGTGCCAGCAGCACGGGACTCTACAATGAGCAGTTCTTC. It codes for CASSTGLYNEQFF.